The 6 T cell receptor beta chains presented below share a single source sample, sequenced in a study of T cell repertoires in cytomegalovirus infection. Each CDR3 protein is one row after TCRdb ran MiXCR on the reads. The table lists under 850,000 distinct CDR3 sequences, 35% to 45% of them singletons. The sample consisted of PBMCs. Source of these receptors: a human donor in good health (CMV status not recorded). Some clones in this sample may be carry-over from other donors' samples.

The sample holds many counts of this clonotype. The gene calls are TRBV7-8 and TRBJ2-1; D is unclear. The CDR3 runs to 16 residues. CDR1 SGHVS and CDR2 FQNEAQ come from the germline V gene. Trimming left V 6 bases short and J 0 bases short, with 15 bases between. The CDR3 region has the DNA TGTGCCAGCAGAGACGACAAAACGAGCTCCTACAATGAGCAGTTCTTC. Residues: CASRDDKTSSYNEQFF.

The V gene is TRBV20-1, the J gene TRBJ2-7; perhaps TRBD1 as D (6 bases). The CDR3 runs 14 residues. CDR1 DFQATT and CDR2 SNEGSKA come from the germline V gene (reference sequence). Trimming pared 5 bases from V and 0 bases from J, leaving 14 bases between. CDR3 sequence reads: CSASRQDDSYEQYF. CDR3 DNA: TGCAGTGCTTCCCGACAGGACGACTCCTACGAGCAGTACTTC.

At least ten counts were recorded for this clonotype. The V call is TRBV11-2, the J call TRBJ2-5; weak D call: TRBD2 (6 bases). V was trimmed by 1 base and J by 4 bases, leaving 13 bases between them. Germline CDR1 SGHAT, CDR2 FQNNGV. This CDR3 is built from 15 residues. The CDR3 DNA sequence: TGTGCCAGCAGCTTAGCCGGGGGAGCGCGAGAGACCCAGTACTTC. This encodes CASSLAGGARETQYF.

The gene calls are TRBV5-3 and TRBJ1-1; tentative D call: TRBD1 (5 bases). TRBV5-3 is assigned to the ORF class and has an uncertain function. The CDR3 covers 12 residues. Trimming left V 8 bases short and J 8 bases short, with 16 bases between. CDR3 sequence: CASSSSGIEAFF. The CDR3 DNA reads as TGTGCCAGCAGTTCCTCAGGGATCGAAGCTTTCTTT.

The V call is TRBV20-1, the J call TRBJ1-5; weak D call: TRBD1 (5 bases). The CDR3 has 14 amino acids. From germline, CDR1 is DFQATT and CDR2 SNEGSKA (reference sequence). Trimming stripped 1 base from V and 4 bases from J, with 11 bases between. The CDR3 loop reads CSARGTPVNQPQHF. The CDR3, as DNA: TGCAGTGCTAGAGGGACACCCGTGAATCAGCCCCAGCATTTT.

The chain employs TRBV4-2 and TRBJ2-3; no reliable D call. The germline V gene encodes CDR1 LGHNA and CDR2 YNFKEQ. This CDR3 has 14 residues. Trimming took off 8 bases at V and 4 bases at J, with 16 bases between the two ends. CDR3 coding DNA: TGTGCCAGCGCTCGGCAGAGTATCCCAGATACGCAGTATTTT. This gives the protein CASARQSIPDTQYF.